The entry below gives a single T cell receptor (beta chain) sequence along with its context. The antigen remains undetermined. Clones were read by immunoSEQ multiplex PCR, and TCRdb kept only the in-frame ones, dropping some. The table lists 80,000 to 100,000 clones, roughly 87% of them singletons. These data come from a study of cytomegalovirus exposure and HLA in healthy donors. Findings and limits, study-wide: The study flagged some 170 TCR beta chains as cytomegalovirus-associated. A few chains tied to CMV proved CMV antigen-specific in vitro.

The receptor was isolated from a man between 18 and 29 years old in good health and CMV-seropositive. Sequencing was done on a sample of PBMCs.

The CDR3 nucleotides are TGTGCCAGCAGTAAGGGACAGGGGCGGGCTGAAGCTTTCTTT. This encodes CASSKGQGRAEAFF. The chain links TRBV2 to TRBJ1-1; 10 bases map to TRBD1. Germline assignment: CDR1 SNHLY and CDR2 FYNNEI. This CDR3 spans 14 amino acids. After removal of 5 bases from V and 6 bases from J, the junction contained 6 bases not matched to a gene. The full variable domain, completed using reference TRBV2 and TRBJ1-1, is EPEVTQTPSHQVTQMGQEVILRCVPISNHLYFYWYRQILGQKVEFLVSFYNNEISEKSEIFDDQFSVERPDGSNFTLKIRSTKLEDSAMYFCASSKGQGRAEAFFGQGTRLTVV.